Reported below is one TCR beta chain. Trimming took off 3 bases at V and 2 bases at J, with 10 bases between the two ends. The CDR3 runs 15 residues. Germline values: CDR1 ENHRY, CDR2 SYGVKD. These data are taken from a study of blood T cell repertoires in COVID-19. For the study at large: Acute and convalescent COVID-19 specimens originated in the United States, Italy and Spain.

Authors' methods: Reference gene primer amplification gave estimated nucleated cell counts. Here immunoSEQ multiplex PCR was the method, and the copy in TCRdb shows in-frame clones only, minus some. The D gene and trimming were derived from the DNA, and the V and J assignments and clone size from that table. The sample consists of about 83,000 clones, around nine tenths of them appearing once. Specimen: peripheral blood. The chain couples TRBV10-3 to TRBJ2-2; perhaps TRBD1 as D (5 bases). The source of this sequence is a woman at least 80 years old with active or convalescent COVID-19. The CDR3 nucleotides are TGTGCCATCAGTGAAGGCAGGGTTAACACCGGGGAGCTGTTTTTT. Translation gives CAISEGRVNTGELFF.